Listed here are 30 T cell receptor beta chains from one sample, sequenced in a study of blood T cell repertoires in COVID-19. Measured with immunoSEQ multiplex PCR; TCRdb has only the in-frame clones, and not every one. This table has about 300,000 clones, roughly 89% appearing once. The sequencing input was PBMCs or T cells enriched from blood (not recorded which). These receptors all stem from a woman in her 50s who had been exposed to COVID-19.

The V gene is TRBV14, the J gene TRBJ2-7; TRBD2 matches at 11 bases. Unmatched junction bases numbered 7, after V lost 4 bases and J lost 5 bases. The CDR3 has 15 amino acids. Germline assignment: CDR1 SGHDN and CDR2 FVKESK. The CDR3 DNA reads TGTGCCAGCAGCCGCCAACTAGCGGGGGTCGACGAGCAGTACTTC. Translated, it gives CASSRQLAGVDEQYF.

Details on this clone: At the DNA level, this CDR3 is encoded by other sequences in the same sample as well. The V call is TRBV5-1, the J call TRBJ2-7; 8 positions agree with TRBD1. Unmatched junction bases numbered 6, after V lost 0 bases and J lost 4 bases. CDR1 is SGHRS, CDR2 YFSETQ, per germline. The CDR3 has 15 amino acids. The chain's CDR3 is CASSLEGQGSYEQYF. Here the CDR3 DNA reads TGCGCCAGCAGCTTGGAAGGACAGGGATCATACGAGCAGTACTTC.

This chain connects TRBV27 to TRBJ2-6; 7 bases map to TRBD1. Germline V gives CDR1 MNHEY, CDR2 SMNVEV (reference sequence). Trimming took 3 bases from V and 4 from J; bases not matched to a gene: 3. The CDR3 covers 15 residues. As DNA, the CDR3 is TGTGCCAGCAGTTTGAAGGGGGCCGGGGCCAACGTCCTGACTTTC. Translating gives CASSLKGAGANVLTF. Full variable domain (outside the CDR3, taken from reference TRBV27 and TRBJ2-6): EAQVTQNPRYLITVTGKKLTVTCSQNMNHEYMSWYRQDPGLGLRQIYYSMNVEVTDKGDVPEGYKVSRKEKRNFPLILESPSPNQTSLYFCASSLKGAGANVLTFGAGSRLTVL.

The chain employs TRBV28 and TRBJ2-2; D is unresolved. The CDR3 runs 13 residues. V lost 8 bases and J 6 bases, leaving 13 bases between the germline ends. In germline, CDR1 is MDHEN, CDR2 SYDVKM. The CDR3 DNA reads TGTGCCAGCCTATCGCCAGGCCCCGGGGAGCTGTTTTTT. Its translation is CASLSPGPGELFF.

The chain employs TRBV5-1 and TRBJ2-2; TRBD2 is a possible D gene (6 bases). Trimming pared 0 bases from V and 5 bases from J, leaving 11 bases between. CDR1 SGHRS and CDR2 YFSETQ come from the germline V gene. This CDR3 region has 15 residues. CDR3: CASSLDLGTTGELFF. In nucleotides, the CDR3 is TGCGCCAGCAGCTTGGATTTAGGGACTACCGGGGAGCTGTTTTTT.

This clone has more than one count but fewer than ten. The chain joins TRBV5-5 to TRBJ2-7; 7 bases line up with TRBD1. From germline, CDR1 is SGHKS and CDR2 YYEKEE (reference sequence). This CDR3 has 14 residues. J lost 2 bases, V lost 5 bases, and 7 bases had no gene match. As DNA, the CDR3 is TGTGCCAGCAGGTTAAGGACAGGTCCCTACGAGCAGTACTTC. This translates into CASRLRTGPYEQYF.

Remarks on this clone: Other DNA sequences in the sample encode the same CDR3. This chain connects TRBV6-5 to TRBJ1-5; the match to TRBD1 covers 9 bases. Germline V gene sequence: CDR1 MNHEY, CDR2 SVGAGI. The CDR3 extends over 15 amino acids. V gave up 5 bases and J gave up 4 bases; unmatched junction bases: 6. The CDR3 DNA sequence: TGTGCCAGCAGTCGAGACAGGGGGGGGAATCAGCCCCAGCATTTT. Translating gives CASSRDRGGNQPQHF.

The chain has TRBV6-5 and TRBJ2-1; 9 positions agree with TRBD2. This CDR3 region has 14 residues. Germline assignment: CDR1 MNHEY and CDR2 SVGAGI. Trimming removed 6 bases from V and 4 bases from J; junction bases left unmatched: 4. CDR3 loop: CASRAGGDYNEQFF. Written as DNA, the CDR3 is TGTGCCAGCAGGGCGGGGGGGGATTACAATGAGCAGTTCTTC.

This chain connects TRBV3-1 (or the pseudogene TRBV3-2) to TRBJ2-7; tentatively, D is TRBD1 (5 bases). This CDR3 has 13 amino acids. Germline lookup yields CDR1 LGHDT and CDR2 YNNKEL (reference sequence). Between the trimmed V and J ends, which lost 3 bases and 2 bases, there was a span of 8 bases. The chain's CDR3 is CASSQTDTYEQYF. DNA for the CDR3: TGTGCCAGCAGCCAGACAGATACCTACGAGCAGTACTTC.

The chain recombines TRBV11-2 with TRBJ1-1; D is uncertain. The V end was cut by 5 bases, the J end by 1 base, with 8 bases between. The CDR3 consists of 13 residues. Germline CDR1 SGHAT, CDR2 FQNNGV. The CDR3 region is CASSHSPNTEAFF. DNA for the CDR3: TGTGCCAGCAGCCACTCCCCGAACACTGAAGCTTTCTTT.

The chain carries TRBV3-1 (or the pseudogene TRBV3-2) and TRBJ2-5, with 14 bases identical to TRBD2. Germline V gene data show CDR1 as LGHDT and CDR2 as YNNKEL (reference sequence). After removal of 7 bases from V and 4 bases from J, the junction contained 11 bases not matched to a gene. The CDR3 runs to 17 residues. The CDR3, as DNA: TGTGCCAGCATGCGACTAGCGGGGGGGCCAGGTGTAGAGACCCAGTACTTC. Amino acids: CASMRLAGGPGVETQYF.

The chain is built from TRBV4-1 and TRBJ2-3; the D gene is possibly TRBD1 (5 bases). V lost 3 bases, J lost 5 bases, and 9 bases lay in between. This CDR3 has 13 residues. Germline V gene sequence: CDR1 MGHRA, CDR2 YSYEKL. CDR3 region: CASSQGQVDTQYF. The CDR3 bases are TGCGCCAGCAGCCAGGGGCAGGTAGATACGCAGTATTTT.

The CDR3 coding sequence is TGTGCCAGCAGCGCTTCGGGAGGTATTAACAATGAGCAGTTCTTC. Its translation is CASSASGGINNEQFF. The gene calls are TRBV9 and TRBJ2-1, with 7 bases identical to TRBD2. The CDR3 has 15 residues. Looked up from germline, CDR1 is SGDLS and CDR2 is YYNGEE. Germline trimming cut 3 bases from V and 5 bases from J; bases unmatched to any gene: 8.

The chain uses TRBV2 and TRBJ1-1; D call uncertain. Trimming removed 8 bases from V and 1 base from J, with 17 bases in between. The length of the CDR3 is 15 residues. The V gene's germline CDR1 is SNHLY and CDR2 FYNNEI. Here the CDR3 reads CASLVEAGSNTEAFF. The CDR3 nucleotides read TGTGCCAGCCTGGTGGAGGCAGGTTCGAACACTGAAGCTTTCTTT.

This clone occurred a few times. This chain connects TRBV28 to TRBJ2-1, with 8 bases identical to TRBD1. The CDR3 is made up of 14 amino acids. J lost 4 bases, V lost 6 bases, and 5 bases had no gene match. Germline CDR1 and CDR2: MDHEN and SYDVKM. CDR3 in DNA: TGTGCCAGCAGCTATGACAGGGGATACAATGAGCAGTTCTTC. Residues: CASSYDRGYNEQFF.

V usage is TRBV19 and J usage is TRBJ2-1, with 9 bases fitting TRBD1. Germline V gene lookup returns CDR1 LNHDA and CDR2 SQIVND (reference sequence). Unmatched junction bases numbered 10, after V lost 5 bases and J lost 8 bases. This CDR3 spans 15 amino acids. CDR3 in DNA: TGTGCCAGTAGTGCAGGGACAGGGTATCCCCATGAGCAGTTCTTC. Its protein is CASSAGTGYPHEQFF.

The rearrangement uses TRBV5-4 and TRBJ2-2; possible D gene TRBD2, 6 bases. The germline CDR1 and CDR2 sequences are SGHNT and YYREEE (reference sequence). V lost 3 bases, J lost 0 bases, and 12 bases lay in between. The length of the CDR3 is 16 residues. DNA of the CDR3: TGTGCCAGCAGCTCCGGGGGACCCACGAACACCGGGGAGCTGTTTTTT. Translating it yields CASSSGGPTNTGELFF.

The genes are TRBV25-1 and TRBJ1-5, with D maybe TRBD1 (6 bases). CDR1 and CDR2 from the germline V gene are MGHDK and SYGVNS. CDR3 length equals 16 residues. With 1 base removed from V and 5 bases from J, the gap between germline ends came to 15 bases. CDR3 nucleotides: TGTGCCAGCAGTGAATCTGGCAGGGGCACCGATCAGCCCCAGCATTTT. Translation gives CASSESGRGTDQPQHF. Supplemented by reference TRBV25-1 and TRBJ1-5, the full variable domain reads EADIYQTPRYLVIGTGKKITLECSQTMGHDKMYWYQQDPGMELHLIHYSYGVNSTEKGDLSSESTVSRIRTEHFPLTLESARPSHTSQYLCASSESGRGTDQPQHFGDGTRLSIL.

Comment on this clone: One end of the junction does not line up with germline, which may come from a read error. CDR3 amino acids: CASSLGYSEQFF. CDR3 coding DNA: TGTGCCAGCAGTTTAGGCTACAGTGAGCAGTTCTTC. The chain uses TRBV27 and TRBJ2-1; D not resolved. The length of the CDR3 is 12 residues. Germline V gene sequence: CDR1 MNHEY, CDR2 SMNVEV (reference sequence).

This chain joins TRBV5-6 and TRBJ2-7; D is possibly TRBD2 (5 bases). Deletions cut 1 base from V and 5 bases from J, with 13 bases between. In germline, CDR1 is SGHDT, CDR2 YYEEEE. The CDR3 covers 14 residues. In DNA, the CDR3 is TGTGCCAGCAGCTTGTGGGGAGCGAGGGACGAGCAGTACTTC. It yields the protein CASSLWGARDEQYF. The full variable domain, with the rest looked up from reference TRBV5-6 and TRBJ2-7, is DAGVTQSPTHLIKTRGQQVTLRCSPKSGHDTVSWYQQALGQGPQFIFQYYEEEERQRGNFPDRFSGHQFPNYSSELNVNALLLGDSALYLCASSLWGARDEQYFGPGTRLTVT.

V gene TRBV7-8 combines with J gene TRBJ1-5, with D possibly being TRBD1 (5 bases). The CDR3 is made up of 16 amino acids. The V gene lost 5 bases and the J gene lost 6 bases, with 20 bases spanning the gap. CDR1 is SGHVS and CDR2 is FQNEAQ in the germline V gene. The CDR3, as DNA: TGTGCCAGCAGCGCACTTCATCGGGGGGGAAGTCAGCCCCAGCATTTT. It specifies CASSALHRGGSQPQHF. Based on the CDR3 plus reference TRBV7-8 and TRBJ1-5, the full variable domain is GAGVSQSPRYKVAKRGQDVALRCDPISGHVSLFWYQQALGQGPEFLTYFQNEAQLDKSGLPSDRFFAERPEGSVSTLKIQRTQQEDSAVYLCASSALHRGGSQPQHFGDGTRLSIL.

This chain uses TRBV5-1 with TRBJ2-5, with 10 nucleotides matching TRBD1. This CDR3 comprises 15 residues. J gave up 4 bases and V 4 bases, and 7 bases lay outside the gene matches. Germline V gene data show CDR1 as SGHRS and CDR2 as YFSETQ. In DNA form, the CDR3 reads TGCGCCAGCAGCGGGGGACAGGGGAACCGAGAGACCCAGTACTTC. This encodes CASSGGQGNRETQYF.

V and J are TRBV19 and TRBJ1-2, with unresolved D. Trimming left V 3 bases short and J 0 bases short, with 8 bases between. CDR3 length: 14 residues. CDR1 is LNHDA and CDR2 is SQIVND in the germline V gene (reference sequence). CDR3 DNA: TGTGCCAGTAGTATTTGGCCCGCTAACTATGGCTACACCTTC. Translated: CASSIWPANYGYTF.

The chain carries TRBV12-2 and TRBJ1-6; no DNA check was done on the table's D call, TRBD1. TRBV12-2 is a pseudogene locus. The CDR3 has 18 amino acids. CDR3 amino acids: CASRFRQDLSSYNSPLHF. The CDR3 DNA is TGTGCAAGTCGCTTCCGACAGGACTTGAGCTCCTATAATTCACCCCTCCACTTT.

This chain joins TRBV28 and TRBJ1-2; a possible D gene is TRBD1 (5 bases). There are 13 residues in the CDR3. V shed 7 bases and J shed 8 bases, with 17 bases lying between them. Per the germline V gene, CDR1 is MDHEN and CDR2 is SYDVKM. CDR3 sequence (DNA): TGTGCCAGCACCCCGGGGGGGAGGAAGGGCTACACCTTC. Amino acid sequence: CASTPGGRKGYTF.

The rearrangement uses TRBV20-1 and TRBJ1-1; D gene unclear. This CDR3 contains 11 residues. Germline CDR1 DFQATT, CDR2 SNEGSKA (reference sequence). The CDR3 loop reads CILTNFAEAFF. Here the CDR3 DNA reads TGCATACTGACTAATTTTGCTGAAGCTTTCTTT.

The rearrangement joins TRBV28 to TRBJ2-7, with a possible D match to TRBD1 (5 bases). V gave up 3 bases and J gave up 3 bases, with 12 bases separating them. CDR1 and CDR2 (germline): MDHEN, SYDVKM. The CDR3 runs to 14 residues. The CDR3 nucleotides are TGTGCCAGCAGTTTGGCAGGGCTAGTCTACGAGCAGTACTTC. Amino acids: CASSLAGLVYEQYF.

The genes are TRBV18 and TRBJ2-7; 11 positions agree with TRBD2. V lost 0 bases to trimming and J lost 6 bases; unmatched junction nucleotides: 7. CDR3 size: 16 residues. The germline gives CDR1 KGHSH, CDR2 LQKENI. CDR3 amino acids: CASSPPRSGGAAEQYF. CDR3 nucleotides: TGTGCCAGCTCACCACCCCGTAGCGGGGGGGCCGCCGAGCAGTACTTC.

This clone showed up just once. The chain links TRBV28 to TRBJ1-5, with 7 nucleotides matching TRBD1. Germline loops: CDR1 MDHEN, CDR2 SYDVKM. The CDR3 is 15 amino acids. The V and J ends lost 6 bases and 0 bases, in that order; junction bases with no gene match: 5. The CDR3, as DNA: TGTGCCAGCAGAGATCGGACAGGTAGCAATCAGCCCCAGCATTTT. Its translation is CASRDRTGSNQPQHF.

In DNA, the CDR3 is TGTGCCAGCAGCGCGGGGGGGGACGAGCAGTACTTC. Amino acids: CASSAGGDEQYF. V usage is TRBV9 and J usage is TRBJ2-7; 8 bases match TRBD2. This CDR3 is 12 amino acids long. Germline V gene lookup returns CDR1 SGDLS and CDR2 YYNGEE. Trimming at V came to 3 bases and at J to 5 bases, leaving 1 base not matched to a gene.